One T cell receptor beta chain is described in this entry. Its specificity is unknown. Stable or active relapsing-remitting multiple sclerosis, untreated and meeting revised McDonald criteria, defined the controls. It was negative isolation that provided the CD8+ and CD4+ T cells, whereas TEMRA cells were enriched by FACS. A quantity of about 0.5 to 1 ug RNA underwent reverse transcription using random hexamers. TCR beta CDR3 was amplified by immunoSEQ multiplex PCR. This amplification extended across 54 Vbeta and 13 Jbeta segments. TCRdb processed the immunoSEQ multiplex PCR reads anew with MiXCR; each CDR3 protein has one entry. The sample yields around 120,000 distinct CDR3 sequences, about 92% seen once. CDR3 length equals 13 residues. In germline, CDR1 is LGHNA, CDR2 YSLEER. Trimming stripped 1 base from V and 7 bases from J, with 10 bases between. The data were obtained in a study of CD8 T cells in Susac syndrome.

Broader study findings: An acknowledgment was made by the study that its TCR sequencing and HLA analysis involved relatively few individuals.

This TCR derives from a human donor with multiple sclerosis. The sequencing sample was made of CD4+ T cells from PBMCs. The chain employs TRBV4-3 and TRBJ1-2, with D tentatively TRBD1 (6 bases). The CDR3 DNA sequence: TGCGCCAGCAGCCAAGTTCAGGGGATTGGCTACACCTTC. Translating it yields CASSQVQGIGYTF.